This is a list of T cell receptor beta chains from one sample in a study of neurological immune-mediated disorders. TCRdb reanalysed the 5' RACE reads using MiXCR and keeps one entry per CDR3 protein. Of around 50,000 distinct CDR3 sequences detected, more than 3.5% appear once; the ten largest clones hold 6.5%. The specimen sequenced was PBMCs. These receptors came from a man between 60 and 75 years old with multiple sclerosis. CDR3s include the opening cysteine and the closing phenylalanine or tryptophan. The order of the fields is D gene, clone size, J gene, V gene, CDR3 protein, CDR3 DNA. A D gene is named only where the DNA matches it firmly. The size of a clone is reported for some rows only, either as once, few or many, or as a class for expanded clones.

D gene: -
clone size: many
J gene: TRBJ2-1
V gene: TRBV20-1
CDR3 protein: CSAREEGPRFANEQFF
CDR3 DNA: TGCAGTGCTAGGGAAGAGGGACCTCGTTTCGCCAATGAGCAGTTCTTC

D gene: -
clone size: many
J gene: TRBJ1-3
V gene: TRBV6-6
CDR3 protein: CASSDSNTGNTIYF
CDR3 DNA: TGTGCCAGCAGCGACAGTAATACTGGAAACACCATATATTTT

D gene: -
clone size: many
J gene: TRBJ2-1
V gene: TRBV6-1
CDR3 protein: CASSESFSSYNEQFF
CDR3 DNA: TGTGCCAGCAGTGAGAGTTTCAGCTCCTACAATGAGCAGTTCTTC

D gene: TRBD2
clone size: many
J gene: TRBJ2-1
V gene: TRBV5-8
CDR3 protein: CASSYRGGQQFF
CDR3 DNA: TGTGCCAGCAGTTATCGCGGGGGTCAGCAGTTCTTC

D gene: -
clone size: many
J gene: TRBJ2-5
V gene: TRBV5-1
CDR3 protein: CASSLGLRGTGETQYF
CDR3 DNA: TGCGCCAGCAGCTTGGGTCTCCGCGGGACCGGGGAGACCCAGTACTTC

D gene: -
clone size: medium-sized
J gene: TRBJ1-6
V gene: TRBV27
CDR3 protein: CASSFGSSPLHF
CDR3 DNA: TGTGCCAGCAGTTTTGGCAGTTCACCCCTCCACTTT

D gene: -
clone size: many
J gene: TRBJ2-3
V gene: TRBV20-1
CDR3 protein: CSAKRPTDTQYF
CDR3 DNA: TGCAGTGCTAAGCGGCCCACAGATACGCAGTATTTT

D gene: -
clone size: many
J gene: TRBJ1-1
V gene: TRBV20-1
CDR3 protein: CSASQGNTEAFF
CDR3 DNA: TGCAGTGCTTCACAGGGGAACACTGAAGCTTTCTTT

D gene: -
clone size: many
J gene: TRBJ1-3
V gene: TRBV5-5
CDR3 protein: CASSTRTESSGNTIYF
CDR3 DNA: TGTGCCAGCAGCACGCGGACGGAGAGCTCTGGAAACACCATATATTTT

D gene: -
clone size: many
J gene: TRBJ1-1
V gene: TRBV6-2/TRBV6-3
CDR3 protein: CASRPLTENTEAFF
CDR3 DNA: TGTGCCAGCAGGCCCCTGACAGAGAACACTGAAGCTTTCTTT

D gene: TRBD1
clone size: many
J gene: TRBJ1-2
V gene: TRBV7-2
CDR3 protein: CASSLGVTGGNYGYTF
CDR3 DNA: TGTGCCAGCAGCTTAGGAGTGACAGGGGGCAACTATGGCTACACCTTC

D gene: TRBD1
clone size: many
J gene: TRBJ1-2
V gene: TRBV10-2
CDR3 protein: CASSVQGASEGYTF
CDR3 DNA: TGCGCCAGCAGTGTTCAGGGGGCCTCAGAGGGCTACACCTTC

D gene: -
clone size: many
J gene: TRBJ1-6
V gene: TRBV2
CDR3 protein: CASSERDRVIGSPLHF
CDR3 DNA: TGTGCCAGCAGTGAAAGGGACCGCGTTATAGGTTCACCCCTCCACTTT

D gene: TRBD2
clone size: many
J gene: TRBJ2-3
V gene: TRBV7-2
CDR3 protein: CASSFAGGPDTQYF
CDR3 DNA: TGTGCCAGCAGCTTTGCGGGAGGGCCAGATACGCAGTATTTT

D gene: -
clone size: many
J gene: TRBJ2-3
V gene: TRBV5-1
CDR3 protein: CASSLGNADTQYF
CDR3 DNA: TGCGCCAGCAGCTTGGGAAACGCAGATACGCAGTATTTT

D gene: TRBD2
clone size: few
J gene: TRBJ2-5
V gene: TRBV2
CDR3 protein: CASSSGPGHNSGLAGETQYF
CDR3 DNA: TGTGCCAGCAGTTCCGGACCGGGACACAACTCGGGACTAGCGGGAGAGACCCAGTACTTC

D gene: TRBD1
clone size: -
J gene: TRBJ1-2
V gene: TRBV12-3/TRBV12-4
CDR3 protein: CASSEIDRANYGYTF
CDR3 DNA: TGTGCCAGCAGCGAGATTGACAGGGCCAACTATGGCTACACCTTC

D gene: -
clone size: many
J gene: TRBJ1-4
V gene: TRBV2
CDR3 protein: CASRDTRGGATNEKLFF
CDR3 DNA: TGTGCCAGCAGGGACACACGAGGAGGGGCAACTAATGAAAAACTGTTTTTT

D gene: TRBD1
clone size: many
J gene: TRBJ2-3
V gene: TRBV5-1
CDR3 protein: CASSEDRHPDTQYF
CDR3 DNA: TGCGCCAGCAGCGAGGACAGGCATCCGGATACGCAGTATTTT

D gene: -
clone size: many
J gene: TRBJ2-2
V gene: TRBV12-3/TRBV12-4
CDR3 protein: CASSFRNTGELFF
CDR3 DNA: TGTGCCAGCAGTTTTAGGAACACCGGGGAGCTGTTTTTT

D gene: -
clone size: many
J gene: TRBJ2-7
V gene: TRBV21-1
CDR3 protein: CASSNDDYEQYF
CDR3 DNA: TGTGCCAGCAGCAACGATGACTACGAGCAGTACTTC

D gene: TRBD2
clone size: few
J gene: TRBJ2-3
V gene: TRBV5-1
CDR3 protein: CASSLAGLAGTTDTQYF
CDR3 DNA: TGCGCCAGCAGCTTGGCGGGACTAGCGGGAACCACAGATACGCAGTATTTT

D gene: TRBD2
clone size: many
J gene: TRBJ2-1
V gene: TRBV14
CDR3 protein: CASSQAGGPLNEQFF
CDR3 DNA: TGTGCCAGCAGCCAAGCGGGGGGGCCCTTGAATGAGCAGTTCTTC

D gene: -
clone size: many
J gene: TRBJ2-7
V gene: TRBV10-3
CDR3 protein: CAISEWGTGSFYEQYF
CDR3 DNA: TGTGCCATCAGTGAGTGGGGGACGGGTAGTTTCTACGAGCAGTACTTC

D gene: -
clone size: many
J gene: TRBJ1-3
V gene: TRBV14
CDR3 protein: CASSPGTGNTIYF
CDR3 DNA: TGTGCCAGCAGTCCCGGGACAGGAAACACCATATATTTT

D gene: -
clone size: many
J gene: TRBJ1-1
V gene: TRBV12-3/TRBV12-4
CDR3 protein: CASREVGTEAFF
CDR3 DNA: TGTGCCAGCAGGGAGGTAGGCACTGAAGCTTTCTTT

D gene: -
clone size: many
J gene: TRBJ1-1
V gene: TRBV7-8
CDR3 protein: CASNLGGDTEAFF
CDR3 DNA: TGTGCCAGCAACCTAGGGGGGGACACTGAAGCTTTCTTT

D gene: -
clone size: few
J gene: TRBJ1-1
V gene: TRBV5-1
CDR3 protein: CASSLVDMNTEAFF
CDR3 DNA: TGCGCCAGCAGCTTGGTGGACATGAACACTGAAGCTTTCTTT

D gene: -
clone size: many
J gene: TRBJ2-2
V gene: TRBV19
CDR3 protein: CASSIGSRELFF
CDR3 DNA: TGTGCCAGTAGTATCGGTAGCCGGGAGCTGTTTTTT

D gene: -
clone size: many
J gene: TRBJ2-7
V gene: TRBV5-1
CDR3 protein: CASSLDGNYEQYF
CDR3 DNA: TGCGCCAGCAGCTTGGACGGAAACTACGAGCAGTACTTC

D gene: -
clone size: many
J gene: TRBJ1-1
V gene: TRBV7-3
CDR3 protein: CASSLTPRVGTEAFF
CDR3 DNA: TGTGCCAGCAGCTTAACGCCCAGGGTGGGCACTGAAGCTTTCTTT

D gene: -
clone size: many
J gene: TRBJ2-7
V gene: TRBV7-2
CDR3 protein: CASTIGGAFTSYEQYF
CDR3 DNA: TGTGCCAGCACCATAGGCGGGGCGTTCACTTCCTACGAGCAGTACTTC

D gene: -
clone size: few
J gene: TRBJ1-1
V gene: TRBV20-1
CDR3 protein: CSARGTTDEAFF
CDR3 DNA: TGCAGTGCTAGAGGGACGACGGATGAAGCTTTCTTT

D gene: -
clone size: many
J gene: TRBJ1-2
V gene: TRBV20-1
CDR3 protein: CSASRQTYGYTF
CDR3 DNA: TGCAGTGCTTCCCGACAGACCTATGGCTACACCTTC

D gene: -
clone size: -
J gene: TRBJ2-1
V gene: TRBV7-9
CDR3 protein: CASSPVSGNHNEQFF
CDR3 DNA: TGTGCCAGCAGCCCCGTCAGCGGCAATCACAATGAGCAGTTCTTC